This T cell receptor beta chain was profiled in a study of cytotoxic CD8 clonotypes in ibrutinib-treated CLL. Study as a whole: Mean productive templates were around 260,000; mean productive rearrangements were roughly 94,000.

Only in-frame clones appear in the TCRdb table, and some are missing; sequencing was by immunoSEQ multiplex PCR. The data hold about 39,000 clones, with approximately 71% observed a single time. This clone was counted between two and nine times. Its antigen is as yet unknown. Points from the study as a whole: Clonality went up at ibrutinib response and then declined back toward baseline at progression.

With 5 bases removed from V and 8 bases from J, the gap between germline ends came to 18 bases. The CDR3 is made up of 15 amino acids. Germline CDR1 reads SGHTA; CDR2 reads FQGNSA. This sequence originates from a human donor with chronic lymphocytic leukemia. The chain carries TRBV7-2 and TRBJ1-4; D may be TRBD1 (5 bases). Here the sequenced sample was PBMCs, taken at disease progression, from a patient treated with ibrutinib. Written as DNA, the CDR3 is TGTGCCAGCAGCCCTCAGGGAGGATATGGGGAAAAACTGTTTTTT. It yields the protein CASSPQGGYGEKLFF.